One sample yielded the 15 T cell receptor beta chains listed below, sequenced in a study of Ad26.COV2.S vaccination and SARS-CoV-2 variants. Treatment noted: some 19 received Ad26.COV2.S at low or high dose, single or two shots; about five received placebo; per-sample allocation not given. The samples date from day 63 after the first vaccine or placebo injection. Assay used: immunoSEQ multiplex PCR; TCRdb lists only in-frame clones, some missing. Of about 410,000 clones in the sample, 92% were seen once. Sequences were derived from peripheral blood, sampled in a trial of Ad26.COV2.S vaccine versus placebo. These TCRs come from a person aged 18-65 years who received the Ad26.COV2.S COVID-19 vaccine or a placebo.

J is TRBJ2-3 and V is TRBV6-2 or TRBV6-3, with no clear D. The CDR3 contains 15 residues. The ends were cut back, 6 bases at V and 1 base at J, with 14 bases in the middle. CDR1 and CDR2 from the germline V gene are MNHEY and SVGEGT. The CDR3 spells CASSPNFGRTDTQYF. The DNA of the CDR3 is TGTGCCAGCAGCCCTAACTTTGGGCGCACAGATACGCAGTATTTT.

The chain links TRBV2 to TRBJ1-5; no clear D. The CDR3 consists of 14 residues. CDR1 is SNHLY and CDR2 is FYNNEI in the germline V gene. The ends were cut back, 7 bases at V and 0 bases at J, with 10 bases in the middle. CDR3: CASTRDYSNQPQHF. The CDR3 nucleotides are TGTGCCAGCACCAGAGACTATAGCAATCAGCCCCAGCATTTT.

This clone was recorded only once. This chain joins TRBV11-3 and TRBJ2-7; D is uncertain. Trimming pared 5 bases from V and 3 bases from J, leaving 8 bases between. The CDR3 sequence is 12 residues long. In germline, CDR1 is SGHNT, CDR2 YENEEA. Here the CDR3 DNA reads TGTGCCAGCAGCCTCCATGACTACGAGCAGTACTTC. It yields the protein CASSLHDYEQYF.

The chain carries TRBV25-1 and TRBJ2-1; D perhaps matches TRBD1 (6 bases). V dropped 4 bases and J dropped 8 bases, with 9 bases sitting between them. CDR1 is MGHDK, CDR2 SYGVNS, per germline. The CDR3 extends over 12 amino acids. The CDR3 loop reads CASSGQVYEQFF. The CDR3 coding sequence is TGTGCCAGCAGTGGACAGGTCTATGAGCAGTTCTTC.

The CDR3 here is CASSQDGTSAYEQYF. The CDR3 nucleotides read TGTGCCAGCAGCCAAGATGGGACATCTGCTTACGAGCAGTACTTC. The gene calls are TRBV3-1 (or the pseudogene TRBV3-2) and TRBJ2-7, with D possibly TRBD1 on 6 matching bases. The CDR3 spans 15 residues. Germline values: CDR1 LGHDT, CDR2 YNNKEL (reference sequence). Deletions cut 0 bases from V and 4 bases from J, with 13 bases between.

The DNA for the CDR3 is TGTGCCAGCGCAAAGGTGGGCACCGGGGAGCTGTTTTTT. It is translated as CASAKVGTGELFF. The rearrangement uses TRBV12-3 or TRBV12-4 and TRBJ2-2; D is undetermined. V lost 8 bases and J lost 4, with 11 bases in between. This CDR3 spans 13 amino acids.

The rearrangement joins TRBV7-2 to TRBJ2-1; the D is unclear. The CDR3 extends over 13 amino acids. CDR1 SGHTA and CDR2 FQGNSA come from the germline V gene. Trimming took off 1 base at V and 7 bases at J, with 8 bases between the two ends. DNA for the CDR3: TGTGCCAGCAGCTTAGATAGTCTGAATGAGCAGTTCTTC. Translated: CASSLDSLNEQFF.

The J gene is TRBJ2-7, the V gene TRBV7-9; 8 nucleotides align to TRBD1. The CDR3 is 15 residues long. Trimming took 5 bases from V and 4 from J; bases not matched to a gene: 10. Germline V gives CDR1 SEHNR, CDR2 FQNEAQ (reference sequence). CDR3 in DNA: TGTGCCAGCAGCCGAGGACAGGGCGATGGGTACGAGCAGTACTTC. Its translation is CASSRGQGDGYEQYF.

The chain has TRBV5-1 and TRBJ1-6; D is ambiguous. Looked up from germline, CDR1 is SGHRS and CDR2 is YFSETQ. V gave up 0 bases and J gave up 6 bases, with 10 bases separating them. This CDR3 comprises 15 residues. CDR3: CASSLEGIGNSPLHF. For the CDR3, the DNA is TGCGCCAGCAGCTTGGAAGGGATCGGTAATTCACCCCTCCACTTT. The full variable domain, rest sourced from reference TRBV5-1 and TRBJ1-6, is KAGVTQTPRYLIKTRGQQVTLSCSPISGHRSVSWYQQTPGQGLQFLFEYFSETQRNKGNFPGRFSGRQFSNSRSEMNVSTLELGDSALYLCASSLEGIGNSPLHFGNGTRLTVT.

V gene TRBV2 combines with J gene TRBJ2-2, with TRBD1 identical over 7 bases. Germline-derived CDR1 and CDR2 are SNHLY and FYNNEI. V lost 6 bases, J lost 7 bases, and 2 bases stayed unmatched. This CDR3 contains 12 residues. The CDR3 region is CASRWDSGELFF. The CDR3 DNA is TGTGCCAGCAGATGGGACAGCGGGGAGCTGTTTTTT.

The V gene is TRBV5-4, the J gene TRBJ1-1; TRBD1 aligns across 8 bases. CDR3 length equals 12 residues. Germline CDR1 is SGHNT and CDR2 is YYREEE (reference sequence). The V segment lost 4 bases and the J segment 11 bases; nucleotides outside the gene matches: 7. CDR3 sequence (DNA): TGTGCCAGCAGCCTCGACAGGGGTCGCGCTTTCTTT. Translating gives CASSLDRGRAFF.

The rearrangement uses TRBV7-9 and TRBJ1-3; D ambiguous. V was pared by 3 bases and J by 0 bases, with 12 bases between. The CDR3 is made up of 16 amino acids. The germline V gene encodes CDR1 SEHNR and CDR2 FQNEAQ (reference sequence). CDR3 bases: TGTGCCAGCAGCTTTGCGATGGGAAACTCTGGAAACACCATATATTTT. It is translated as CASSFAMGNSGNTIYF.

V usage is TRBV27 and J usage is TRBJ1-2; 10 bases align to TRBD1. V dropped 5 bases and J dropped 4; count of bases not matched to a gene: 7. The CDR3 length is 15 residues. Germline CDR1 is MNHEY and CDR2 is SMNVEV (reference sequence). CDR3: CASSLGQGGGYGYTF. The CDR3 coding sequence is TGTGCCAGCAGTCTAGGACAGGGGGGGGGCTATGGCTACACCTTC.

The rearrangement links TRBV4-3 to TRBJ2-1; D uncertain. Germline CDR1 and CDR2: LGHNA and YSLEER. Trimming left V 1 base short and J 3 bases short, with 10 bases between. This CDR3 contains 15 residues. CDR3 nucleotides: TGCGCCAGCAGCCAAGGTTCCGCTAGCTACAATGAGCAGTTCTTC. The encoded protein is CASSQGSASYNEQFF.

This clone was seen a handful of times. V and J are TRBV13 and TRBJ1-5, with a possible D match to TRBD1 (6 bases). Germline CDR1 reads PRHDT; CDR2 reads FYEKMQ (reference sequence). This CDR3 contains 12 residues. V dropped 5 bases and J dropped 7 bases, with 9 bases sitting between them. CDR3 DNA: TGTGCCAGCAGCCACAGGGTGCAGCCCCAGCATTTT. Amino acid sequence: CASSHRVQPQHF.